The 8 T cell receptor beta chains below come from one sample, sequenced in a study of shared clonotypes between healthy human individuals. Measured with immunoSEQ multiplex PCR; TCRdb has only the in-frame clones, and not every one. The sample yields approximately 2,300,000 clones, around 90% seen once. Specimen: naive CD4+ T cells from PBMCs. The subset: CD45RA+ positively selected. Receptor source: a man between 18 and 29 years old in good health. Some clones in this sample may be carry-over from other donors' samples.

Remarks on this clone: The sample carries other DNA sequences with the same CDR3. The rearrangement uses TRBV4-3 and TRBJ1-2; D is possibly TRBD1 (5 bases). V gave up 0 bases and J gave up 2 bases, with 7 bases separating them. The CDR3 is 14 amino acids. The germline V gene encodes CDR1 LGHNA and CDR2 YSLEER. The CDR3 DNA follows: TGCGCCAGCAGCCAAGACAGGGCCAACTATGGCTACACCTTC. It codes for CASSQDRANYGYTF.

The rearrangement joins TRBV7-9 to TRBJ2-7; D gene ambiguous. Germline CDR1 reads SEHNR; CDR2 reads FQNEAQ (reference sequence). CDR3 length: 11 residues. The germline V and J ends were trimmed by 7 bases and 3 bases, with 7 bases remaining between them. The CDR3 DNA is TGTGCCAGCACCCTCAGCTACGAGCAGTACTTC. Its translation: CASTLSYEQYF.

With regard to this clone: This CDR3 is also generated by other DNA sequences in the sample. This chain joins TRBV18 and TRBJ2-7; D call uncertain. The ends were cut back, 2 bases at V and 3 bases at J, with 8 bases in the middle. The germline CDR1 and CDR2 sequences are KGHSH and LQKENI. This CDR3 contains 13 residues. The CDR3 sequence: CASSPVGYYEQYF. CDR3 DNA sequence: TGTGCCAGCTCACCAGTCGGATACTACGAGCAGTACTTC.

This clone has a single count. V gene TRBV4-1 combines with J gene TRBJ2-1, with TRBD2 identical over 15 bases. The CDR3 covers 18 residues. Germline V gives CDR1 MGHRA, CDR2 YSYEKL. The J segment lost 7 bases and the V segment lost 2 bases, leaving 9 bases of the junction unmatched. DNA of the CDR3: TGCGCCAGCAGCCAACCGGGACTAGCGGGAGGTGTAGGGAATGAGCAGTTCTTC. Translation: CASSQPGLAGGVGNEQFF.

V usage is TRBV9 and J usage is TRBJ2-7; 8 bases line up with TRBD2. Germline CDR1 is SGDLS and CDR2 is YYNGEE. The ends lost 3 bases at V and 3 bases at J; junction bases unmatched: 2. This CDR3 contains 13 residues. CDR3 region: CASSATSGYEQYF. In nucleotides, the CDR3 is TGTGCCAGCAGCGCCACTAGCGGCTACGAGCAGTACTTC.

The genes are TRBV29-1 and TRBJ1-2; D gene unclear. Germline CDR1 is SQVTM and CDR2 is ANQGSEA. V was trimmed by 4 bases and J by 2 bases, leaving 14 bases between them. This CDR3 contains 14 residues. Here the CDR3 reads CSVAMSSENYGYTF. CDR3 DNA: TGCAGCGTTGCAATGAGTTCAGAGAACTATGGCTACACCTTC. Complete variable domain (other parts from reference TRBV29-1 and TRBJ1-2): SAVISQKPSRDICQRGTSLTIQCQVDSQVTMMFWYRQQPGQSLTLIATANQGSEATYESGFVIDKFPISRPNLTFSTLTVSNMSPEDSSIYLCSVAMSSENYGYTFGSGTRLTVV.

This clone was found a few times. The V call is TRBV6-1, the J call TRBJ1-1; D uncertain. Germline CDR1 MNHNS, CDR2 SASEGT. V lost 4 bases and J lost 0, with 9 bases in between. The CDR3 length is 14 residues. The CDR3 protein is CASSAEVMNTEAFF. The CDR3 DNA sequence: TGTGCCAGCAGTGCGGAGGTCATGAACACTGAAGCTTTCTTT.

Regarding this clone: The sample contains more than one DNA sequence encoding this CDR3. The genes are TRBV18 and TRBJ2-3; 12 positions agree with TRBD2. Trimming at V came to 3 bases and at J to 2 bases, leaving 3 bases not matched to a gene. Germline CDR1 KGHSH, CDR2 LQKENI. The CDR3 consists of 16 residues. CDR3 residues: CASSPGLAGFTDTQYF. The CDR3 DNA follows: TGTGCCAGCTCACCCGGACTAGCGGGATTCACAGATACGCAGTATTTT.